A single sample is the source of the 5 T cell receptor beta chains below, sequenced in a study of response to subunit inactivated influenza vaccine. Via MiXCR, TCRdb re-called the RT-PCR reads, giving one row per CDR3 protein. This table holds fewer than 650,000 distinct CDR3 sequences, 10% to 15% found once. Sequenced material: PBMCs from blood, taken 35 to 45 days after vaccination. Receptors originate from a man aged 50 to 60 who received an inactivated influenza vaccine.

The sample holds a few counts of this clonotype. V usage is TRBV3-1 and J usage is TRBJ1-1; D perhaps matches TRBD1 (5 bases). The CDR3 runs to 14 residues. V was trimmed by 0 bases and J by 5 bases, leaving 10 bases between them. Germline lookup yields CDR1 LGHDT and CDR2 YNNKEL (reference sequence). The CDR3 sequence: CASSQEVRGTEAFF. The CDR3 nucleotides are TGTGCCAGCAGCCAAGAAGTTAGGGGAACTGAAGCTTTCTTT.

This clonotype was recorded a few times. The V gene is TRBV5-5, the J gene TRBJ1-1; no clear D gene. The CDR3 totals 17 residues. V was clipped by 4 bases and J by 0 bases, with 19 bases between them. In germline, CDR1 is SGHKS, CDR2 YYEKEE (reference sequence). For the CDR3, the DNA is TGTGCCAGCAGCCGGTTGATGATATTTCCGGTGAACACTGAAGCTTTCTTT. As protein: CASSRLMIFPVNTEAFF.

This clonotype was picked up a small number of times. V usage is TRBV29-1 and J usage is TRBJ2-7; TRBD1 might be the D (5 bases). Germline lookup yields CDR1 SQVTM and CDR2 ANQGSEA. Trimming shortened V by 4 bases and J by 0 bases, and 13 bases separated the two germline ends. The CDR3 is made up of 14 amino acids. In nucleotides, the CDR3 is TGCAGCGTTGTGGCAGGGTCGGTCTCCTACGAGCAGTACTTC. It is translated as CSVVAGSVSYEQYF.

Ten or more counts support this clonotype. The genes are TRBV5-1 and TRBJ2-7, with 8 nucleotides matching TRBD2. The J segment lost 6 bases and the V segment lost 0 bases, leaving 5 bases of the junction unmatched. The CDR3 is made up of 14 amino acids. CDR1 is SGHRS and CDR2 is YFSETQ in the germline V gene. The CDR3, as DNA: TGCGCCAGCAGCTTGGTACAGCGGGGGATCGAGCAGTACTTC. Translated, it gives CASSLVQRGIEQYF.

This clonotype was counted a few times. The CDR3 coding sequence is TGCGCCAGCAGCCAAGGGAGGACAGAATCCTACGAGCAGTACTTC. Protein product: CASSQGRTESYEQYF. The V gene is TRBV4-1, the J gene TRBJ2-7; possibly TRBD1 for D (6 bases). CDR3 length: 15 amino acids. V was pared by 1 base and J by 1 base, with 11 bases between. Per germline, CDR1 MGHRA and CDR2 YSYEKL.